The source of this T cell receptor (beta chain) is a study of shared clonotypes between healthy human individuals. J gave up 6 bases and V 3 bases, and 15 bases lay outside the gene matches. The CDR3 runs to 16 residues. From germline, CDR1 is SQVTM and CDR2 ANQGSEA. Findings of the study overall: In contrast to clonotypes shared by all four donors, non-shared clonotypes had lower generation probabilities. What limited the represented genetic and exposure-history diversity was the small number of donors.

Clones were sequenced by immunoSEQ multiplex PCR, and TCRdb holds only the in-frame ones, with some missing. The sample yields about 1,800,000 clones, about 95% seen once. On this clone: Its antigen is not identified.

Terminally differentiated effector memory CD45RA+ cells were left out of the naive CD8 fraction, which was CD45RO-negative and positively selected for CCR7. This clonotype originated in a man younger than 35 in good health. The gene calls are TRBV29-1 and TRBJ2-7; 9 bases line up with TRBD1. Sequences were obtained from naive CD8+ T cells sorted from blood. CDR3 protein: CSVEGLTGTGTGEQYF. CDR3 coding DNA: TGCAGCGTTGAGGGACTAACCGGGACAGGGACAGGCGAGCAGTACTTC.